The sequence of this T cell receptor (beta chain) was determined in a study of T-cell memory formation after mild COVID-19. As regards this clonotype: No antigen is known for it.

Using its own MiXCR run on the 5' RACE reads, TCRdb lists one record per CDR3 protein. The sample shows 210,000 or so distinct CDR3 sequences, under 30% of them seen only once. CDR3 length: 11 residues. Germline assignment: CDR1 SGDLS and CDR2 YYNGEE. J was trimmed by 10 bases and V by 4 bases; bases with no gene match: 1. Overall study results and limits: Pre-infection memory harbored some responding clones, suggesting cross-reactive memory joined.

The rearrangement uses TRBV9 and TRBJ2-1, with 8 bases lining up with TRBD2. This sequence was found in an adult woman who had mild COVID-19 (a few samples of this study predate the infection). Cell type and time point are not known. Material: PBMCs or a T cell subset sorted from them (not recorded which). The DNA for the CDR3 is TGTGCCAGCAGCCCGGGGGGGGAGCAGTTCTTC. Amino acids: CASSPGGEQFF. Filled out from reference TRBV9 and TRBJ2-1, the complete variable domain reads DSGVTQTPKHLITATGQRVTLRCSPRSGDLSVYWYQQSLDQGLQFLIQYYNGEERAKGNILERFSAQQFPDLHSELNLSSLELGDSALYFCASSPGGEQFFGPGTRLTVL.